The entry below gives a single T cell receptor (beta chain) sequence along with its context. These data originate in a study of blood T cell repertoires in COVID-19. Libraries were prepared by immunoSEQ multiplex PCR; TCRdb keeps only in-frame clonotypes and omits some of them. This table has fewer than 110,000 clones, roughly 92% appearing once. This CDR3 is 15 amino acids long. Germline V lookup: CDR1 MNHEY, CDR2 SVGAGI. V was pared by 6 bases and J by 8 bases, with 6 bases of the junction left unmatched. The sequencing input was peripheral blood. J is TRBJ1-6 and V is TRBV6-5; 11 nucleotides match TRBD1. The TCR sequence derives from a middle-aged man with active COVID-19. The CDR3 loop is CASRGTGGYHSPLHF. The CDR3 DNA follows: TGTGCCAGCAGGGGGACAGGGGGTTATCATTCACCCCTCCACTTT.